The clone carrying this TCR beta chain has more than one count but fewer than ten. This sample is part of a study of immune characterization of retroperitoneal liposarcoma. From the PCR reads, TCRdb called clonotypes with MiXCR, one entry per CDR3 protein. The repertoire consists of around 2,000 distinct CDR3 sequences, with approximately 46% occurring once and the leading ten covering more than 45%. The sequence came from a female donor with retroperitoneal liposarcoma. The sample was tumor tissue.

In DNA form, the CDR3 reads TGTGCCAGCAGCGCCGCTAGGGGCACCGGGGAGCTGTTTTTT. It is translated as CASSAARGTGELFF. The chain is built from TRBV7-2 and TRBJ2-2; a weak D match, TRBD1 (5 bases). V lost 5 bases and J 4 bases, leaving 11 bases between the germline ends. The V gene's germline CDR1 is SGHTA and CDR2 FQGNSA. CDR3 length: 14 residues.